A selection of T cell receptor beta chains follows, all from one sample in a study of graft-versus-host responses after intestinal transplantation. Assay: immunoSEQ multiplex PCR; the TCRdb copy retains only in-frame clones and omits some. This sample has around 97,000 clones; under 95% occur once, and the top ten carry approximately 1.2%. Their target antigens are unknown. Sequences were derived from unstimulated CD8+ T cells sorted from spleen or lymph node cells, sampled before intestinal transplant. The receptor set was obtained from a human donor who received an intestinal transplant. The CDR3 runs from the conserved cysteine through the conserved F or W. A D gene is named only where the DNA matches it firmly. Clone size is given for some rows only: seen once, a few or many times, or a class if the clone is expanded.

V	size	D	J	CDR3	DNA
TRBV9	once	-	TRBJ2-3	CASTLDGTSTDTQYF	TGTGCCAGCACCCTCGACGGGACTAGCACAGATACGCAGTATTTT
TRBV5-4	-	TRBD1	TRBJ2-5	CASRCLDDQTGTENQETQYF	TGTGCCAGCAGGTGCCTGGATGACCAAACCGGGACAGAGAACCAAGAGACCCAGTACTTC
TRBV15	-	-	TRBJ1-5	CATTANRGGGSNQPQHF	TGTGCCACCACCGCAAACAGAGGGGGGGGTAGCAATCAGCCCCAGCATTTT
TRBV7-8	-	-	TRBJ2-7	CASSPTITDFYTYEQYF	TGTGCCAGCAGCCCCACCATTACGGACTTTTACACCTACGAGCAGTACTTC
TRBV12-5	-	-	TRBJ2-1	CASGFPNDNEQFF	TGTGCTAGTGGTTTTCCCAACGACAATGAGCAGTTCTTC
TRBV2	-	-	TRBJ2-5	CASSEGMRAEASKETQYF	TGTGCCAGCAGTGAAGGAATGCGGGCCGAGGCCTCAAAGGAGACCCAGTACTTC
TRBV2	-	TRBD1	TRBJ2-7	CASNRQPTGEFHEQYF	TGTGCCAGCAACCGACAACCAACAGGGGAATTCCACGAGCAGTACTTC
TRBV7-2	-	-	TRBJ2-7	CASSLESSYEQYF	TGTGCCAGCAGCTTAGAAAGCTCCTACGAGCAGTACTTC
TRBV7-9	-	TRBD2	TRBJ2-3	CASSLVIRLAGLDTDTQYF	TGTGCCAGCAGCTTAGTAATTCGACTAGCGGGGTTGGACACAGATACGCAGTATTTT
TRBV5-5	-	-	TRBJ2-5	CASSFGETQYF	TGTGCCAGCAGCTTCGGAGAGACCCAGTACTTC
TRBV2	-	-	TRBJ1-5	CASQAPGRGVNQPQHF	TGTGCCAGCCAGGCTCCTGGCAGGGGAGTCAATCAGCCCCAGCATTTT
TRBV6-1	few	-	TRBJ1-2	CASSGQQGGYGYTF	TGTGCCAGCAGTGGACAACAGGGTGGCTATGGCTACACCTTC
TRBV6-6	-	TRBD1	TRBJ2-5	CASSIPGQGPVTQYF	TGTGCCAGCAGTATTCCGGGACAGGGTCCTGTGACCCAGTACTTC
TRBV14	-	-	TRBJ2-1	CASSQDSGRYNEQFF	TGTGCCAGCAGCCAAGATTCTGGGCGGTACAATGAGCAGTTCTTC
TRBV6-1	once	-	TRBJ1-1	CASSRQGSDTEAFF	TGTGCCAGCAGTCGCCAGGGCTCGGACACTGAAGCTTTCTTT
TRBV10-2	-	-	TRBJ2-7	CASSGTIYEQYF	TGCGCCAGCAGTGGGACAATTTACGAGCAGTACTTC
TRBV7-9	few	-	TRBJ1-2	CVVPVDDGYTF	TGTGTGGTGCCCGTCGACGATGGCTACACCTTC
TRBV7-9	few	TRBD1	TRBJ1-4	CASSSGTGNEKLFF	TGTGCCAGCAGCTCCGGGACAGGGAATGAAAAACTGTTTTTT
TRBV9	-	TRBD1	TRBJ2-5	CASSSRTGRETQYF	TGTGCCAGCAGCTCCCGGACAGGGAGGGAGACCCAGTACTTC
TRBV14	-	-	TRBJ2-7	CASSQTASYEQYF	TGTGCCAGCAGCCAAACAGCCTCCTACGAGCAGTACTTC
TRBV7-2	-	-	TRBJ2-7	CASSLDTYEQYF	TGTGCCAGCAGCTTAGACACCTACGAGCAGTACTTC
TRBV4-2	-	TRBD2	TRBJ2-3	CASSPLLAATQYF	TGTGCCAGCAGCCCCCTCCTAGCGGCTACGCAGTATTTT
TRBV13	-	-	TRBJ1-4	CASSGRDKTNEKLFF	TGTGCCAGCAGCGGACGGGACAAAACTAATGAAAAACTGTTTTTT
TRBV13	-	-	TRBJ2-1	CATTQGNNEQFF	TGTGCCACCACACAGGGTAACAATGAGCAGTTCTTC
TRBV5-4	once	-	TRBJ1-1	CASSLSLRGADTEAFF	TGTGCCAGCAGCTTGTCTCTCAGGGGAGCGGACACTGAAGCTTTCTTT
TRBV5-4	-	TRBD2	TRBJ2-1	CASSLEGIGGAIKFF	TGTGCCAGCAGCTTGGAAGGGATCGGGGGGGCAATAAAGTTCTTC
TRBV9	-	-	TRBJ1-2	CASSDTYGYTF	TGTGCCAGCAGCGACACCTATGGCTACACCTTC
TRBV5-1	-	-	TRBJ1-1	CASSRGANTEAFF	TGCGCCAGCAGCCGCGGCGCGAACACTGAAGCTTTCTTT
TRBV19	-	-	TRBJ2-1	CASSPTRWGFREQFF	TGTGCCAGTAGTCCCACCCGCTGGGGGTTCAGGGAGCAGTTCTTC
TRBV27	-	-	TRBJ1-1	CASIRPGREGEAFF	TGTGCCAGCATCCGACCAGGGCGGGAGGGTGAAGCTTTCTTT
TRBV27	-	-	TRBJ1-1	CASARNTEAFF	TGTGCCAGCGCTCGGAACACTGAAGCTTTCTTT
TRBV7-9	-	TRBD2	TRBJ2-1	CASSYPMSGGYNEQFF	TGTGCCAGCAGCTACCCGATGAGCGGGGGCTACAATGAGCAGTTCTTC
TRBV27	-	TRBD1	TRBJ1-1	CASRIQGMNTEAFF	TGTGCCAGCAGGATACAGGGGATGAACACTGAAGCTTTCTTT
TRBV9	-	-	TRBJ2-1	CASSEGYNEQFF	TGTGCCAGCAGCGAGGGGTACAATGAGCAGTTCTTC
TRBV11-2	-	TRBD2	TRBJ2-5	CASSPRTSGGQETQYF	TGTGCCAGCAGCCCCAGGACTAGCGGGGGGCAAGAGACCCAGTACTTC
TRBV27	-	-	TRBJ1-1	CASSLSAGDTEAFF	TGTGCCAGCAGTTTATCGGCAGGAGACACTGAAGCTTTCTTT
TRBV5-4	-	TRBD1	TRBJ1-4	CASSSTGTGDEKLFF	TGTGCCAGCAGCTCAACCGGGACAGGGGATGAAAAACTGTTTTTT
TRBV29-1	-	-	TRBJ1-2	CSVDEGQGLLYGYTF	TGCAGCGTTGATGAGGGTCAGGGGCTGCTCTATGGCTACACCTTC
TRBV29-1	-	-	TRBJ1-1	CSVSEGGNEAFF	TGCAGCGTGTCCGAGGGAGGGAACGAAGCTTTCTTT
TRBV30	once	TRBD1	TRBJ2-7	CAWSAGTGGYEQYF	TGTGCCTGGAGTGCCGGGACAGGGGGCTACGAGCAGTACTTC
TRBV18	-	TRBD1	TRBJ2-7	CASSPGTAYEQYF	TGTGCCAGCTCACCTGGGACAGCTTACGAGCAGTACTTC
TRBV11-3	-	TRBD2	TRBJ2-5	CASSLEHLSGTTGETQYF	TGTGCCAGCAGCTTAGAACACCTCTCTGGGACTACCGGAGAGACCCAGTACTTC
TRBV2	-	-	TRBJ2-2	CASRTAHTGELFF	TGTGCCAGCAGGACCGCTCACACCGGGGAGCTGTTTTTT
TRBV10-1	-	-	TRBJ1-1	CASSESVKGALTEAFF	TGCGCCAGCAGTGAGTCGGTAAAAGGGGCTCTCACTGAAGCTTTCTTT
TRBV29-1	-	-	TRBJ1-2	CSVDLKRGFNGYTF	TGCAGCGTTGACCTGAAAAGGGGATTTAATGGCTACACCTTC
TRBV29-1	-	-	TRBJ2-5	CSVERPQVVEETQYF	TGCAGCGTTGAAAGGCCCCAGGTAGTCGAGGAGACCCAGTACTTC
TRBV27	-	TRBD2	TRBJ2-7	CASSLLGGTYEQYF	TGTGCCAGCAGTTTATTGGGAGGGACCTACGAGCAGTACTTC
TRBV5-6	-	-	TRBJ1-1	CASTLGFVTEAFF	TGTGCCAGCACCCTTGGTTTTGTCACTGAAGCTTTCTTT
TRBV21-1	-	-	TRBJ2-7	CASRTGYEQYF	TGTGCCAGCAGGACAGGGTACGAGCAGTACTTC
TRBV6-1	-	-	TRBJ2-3	CATSDSPGPVDTQYF	TGTGCCACCTCGGACTCCCCCGGGCCAGTGGATACGCAGTATTTT
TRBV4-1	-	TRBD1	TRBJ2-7	CASSPDRESHEQYF	TGCGCCAGCAGCCCAGACAGGGAATCCCACGAGCAGTACTTC
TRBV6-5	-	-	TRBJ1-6	CASRDPGGTSPLHF	TGTGCCAGCCGCGATCCGGGGGGTACTTCACCCCTCCACTTT
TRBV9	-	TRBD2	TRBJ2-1	CASSVSGDYNEQFF	TGTGCCAGCAGCGTTAGCGGGGATTACAATGAGCAGTTCTTC
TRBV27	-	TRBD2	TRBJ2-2	CASSPGLAGDTGELFF	TGTGCCAGCAGTCCCGGACTAGCGGGGGACACCGGGGAGCTGTTTTTT
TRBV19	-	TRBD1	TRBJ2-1	CASSIAGTGATYNEQFF	TGTGCCAGTAGTATAGCCGGGACAGGTGCTACCTACAATGAGCAGTTCTTC
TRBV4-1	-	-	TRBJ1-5	CASSQRVGSNQPQHF	TGCGCCAGCAGCCAGAGGGTGGGGAGCAATCAGCCCCAGCATTTT
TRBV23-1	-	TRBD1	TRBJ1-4	CASSQSKEGQVSTNEKLFF	TGCGCCAGCAGTCAATCAAAGGAGGGACAGGTTTCAACTAATGAAAAACTGTTTTTT